This paragraph covers one T cell receptor beta chain sequence. Its antigen remains unidentified. Genomic DNA of unsorted samples came from some 91 million PBMCs. This sample stems from a study of shared clonotypes between healthy human individuals. Study overall: The donor group consisted of a couple of women and three men, aged 18 to 49. Study-wide points: Sampling covered nothing but blood. Tissue TCR repertoires likely differ from those found in blood. The study drew on few donors, limiting represented genetic and exposure-history diversity.

Trimming removed 6 bases from V and 1 base from J; junction bases left unmatched: 5. Looked up from germline, CDR1 is LNHDA and CDR2 is SQIVND (reference sequence). The CDR3 sequence is 15 residues long. The assay was immunoSEQ multiplex PCR, and TCRdb's table has in-frame clones only and misses some. The table includes about 470,000 clones, roughly three quarters detected once. Specimen: PBMCs. The source is a woman in her thirties or forties in good health. Some clones in this sample may be carry-over from other donors' samples. The chain recombines TRBV19 with TRBJ1-1, with 10 bases matching TRBD1. The CDR3 loop is CASSKTGGSNTEAFF. Written as DNA, the CDR3 is TGTGCCAGTAGCAAGACAGGGGGCTCGAACACTGAAGCTTTCTTT. Drawing the rest from reference TRBV19 and TRBJ1-1, the complete variable domain is DGGITQSPKYLFRKEGQNVTLSCEQNLNHDAMYWYRQDPGQGLRLIYYSQIVNDFQKGDIAEGYSVSREKKESFPLTVTSAQKNPTAFYLCASSKTGGSNTEAFFGQGTRLTVV.